These 14 T cell receptor beta chains were all obtained from the same sample, sequenced in a study of metastatic and nonmetastatic thyroid tumors. Treatment of any kind had been given to no patient before thyroid surgery. With MiXCR, TCRdb called clones anew from the PCR reads. The table has about 43,000 clones, less than 3.5% seen once. Specimen: blood. The receptors come from a female donor with papillary thyroid cancer or a benign thyroid nodule (not recorded which). Some clones in this sample may be carry-over from other donors' samples.

This clone was counted between two and nine times. The rearrangement links TRBV12-3 or TRBV12-4 to TRBJ2-2; perhaps TRBD1 as D (7 bases). The CDR3 extends over 15 amino acids. V lost 5 bases to trimming and J lost 5 bases, with 15 bases between them. The CDR3 coding sequence is TGTGCCAGCAGTCCCCGACAGGGAGGAACCGGGGAGCTGTTTTTT. Translating gives CASSPRQGGTGELFF.

This chain joins TRBV6-2 or TRBV6-3 and TRBJ2-7; D assignment may be TRBD1 or TRBD2 (5 bases each). The germline gives CDR1 MNHEY, CDR2 SVGEGT. V lost 4 bases to trimming and J lost 7 bases, with 11 bases between them. This CDR3 has 12 amino acids. The CDR3 DNA reads as TGTGCCAGCAGTTCCGGGACCCAGGAGCAGTACTTC. Its protein is CASSSGTQEQYF.

This clone was detected only a few times. V is TRBV6-2 or TRBV6-3 and J is TRBJ2-3; 8 nucleotides line up with TRBD1. The CDR3 length is 14 residues. V lost 5 bases, J lost 4 bases, and 5 bases stayed unmatched. In germline, CDR1 is MNHEY, CDR2 SVGEGT. The CDR3 sequence is CASSVVRGPDTQYF. CDR3 nucleotides: TGTGCCAGCAGTGTTGTCAGGGGGCCAGATACGCAGTATTTT.

This clone was seen ten or more times. The chain is built from TRBV7-9 and TRBJ1-4; TRBD1 aligns across 7 bases. V was clipped by 7 bases and J by 5 bases; unmatched bases: 7. Germline CDR1 reads SEHNR; CDR2 reads FQNEAQ (reference sequence). The CDR3 totals 14 residues. The chain's CDR3 is CASTPGQSNEKLFF. In DNA form, the CDR3 reads TGTGCCAGCACCCCGGGACAGTCGAATGAAAAACTGTTTTTT.

This clone is termed medium-sized. V usage is TRBV9 and J usage is TRBJ1-1; TRBD1 is a possible D gene (6 bases). Deletions cut 4 bases from V and 6 bases from J, with 13 bases between. This CDR3 is built from 13 residues. In germline, CDR1 is SGDLS, CDR2 YYNGEE. The CDR3 DNA reads as TGTGCCAGCAGCCGGGACACAAGATCTGAAGCTTTCTTT. Protein sequence: CASSRDTRSEAFF.

This clone was counted at least ten times. The rearrangement links TRBV7-6 to TRBJ1-3; D is uncertain. CDR3 size: 16 residues. Trimming removed 1 base at V and 0 bases at J, with 10 bases between. CDR1 and CDR2 from the germline V gene are SGHVS and FNYEAQ. The CDR3 spells CASSLEAANSGNTIYF. The CDR3 nucleotides read TGTGCCAGCAGCTTAGAGGCAGCCAACTCTGGAAACACCATATATTTT.

This clone was found a few times. The chain recombines TRBV2 with TRBJ2-1; TRBD1 matches 11 bases. From germline, CDR1 is SNHLY and CDR2 FYNNEI. V was pared by 7 bases and J by 7 bases, with 15 bases of the junction left unmatched. The CDR3 has 17 amino acids. The CDR3 here is CASKMTAGQGARNEQFF. DNA for the CDR3: TGTGCCAGCAAAATGACGGCCGGACAGGGGGCGCGGAATGAGCAGTTCTTC.

By share, this clone ranks as medium-sized (0.01 to 0.1%). The rearrangement links TRBV19 to TRBJ2-1, with D tentatively TRBD1 (5 bases). This CDR3 spans 15 amino acids. Germline CDR1 and CDR2: LNHDA and SQIVND (reference sequence). V gave up 7 bases and J gave up 2 bases, with 15 bases separating them. In nucleotides, the CDR3 is TGTGCCAGTACCGCAGGGTCCGTAACCTACAATGAGCAGTTCTTC. This gives the protein CASTAGSVTYNEQFF.

The sample holds a few counts of this clone. The chain is built from TRBV24-1 and TRBJ2-7; D is uncertain. This CDR3 comprises 13 residues. From germline, CDR1 is KGHDR and CDR2 SFDVKD. V dropped 3 bases and J dropped 4 bases, with 9 bases sitting between them. CDR3 region: CATSDPQTYEQYF. CDR3 nucleotide sequence: TGTGCCACCAGTGATCCCCAGACTTACGAGCAGTACTTC.

This clone was observed at least ten times. The chain uses TRBV18 and TRBJ2-1, with 8 positions matching TRBD1. CDR1 and CDR2 (germline): KGHSH, LQKENI. The CDR3 is 16 residues long. V was clipped by 4 bases and J by 1 base; unmatched bases: 6. The CDR3 loop reads CASSRGTGPSYNEQFF. CDR3 bases: TGTGCCAGCTCACGAGGGACAGGACCGTCCTACAATGAGCAGTTCTTC.

A few counts support this clone. The germline gene is not matched at one end of the junction; a read error may be the cause. V gene TRBV7-3 combines with J gene TRBJ2-1; tentatively, D is TRBD2 (5 bases). This CDR3 comprises 13 residues. The germline CDR1 and CDR2 sequences are SGHTA and FQGTGA. The CDR3 coding sequence is TGTGCCAGCAGTTTAGGAACATGGTGGGAGCAGTCCTTC. Translated: CASSLGTWWEQSF.

In its sample, this clone was seen a few times. The chain couples TRBV28 to TRBJ2-7; TRBD2 matches at 7 bases. Trimming took 6 bases from V and 3 from J; bases not matched to a gene: 8. The germline gives CDR1 MDHEN, CDR2 SYDVKM. The CDR3 runs to 14 residues. CDR3: CASRPAGLNYEQYF. The CDR3 nucleotides read TGTGCCAGCAGACCAGCGGGATTGAACTACGAGCAGTACTTC.

The V and J genes are TRBV6-1 and TRBJ1-5, with D possibly TRBD1 on 5 matching bases. V lost 4 bases and J lost 2, with 12 bases in between. Germline CDR1 and CDR2: MNHNS and SASEGT. The CDR3 covers 15 residues. This CDR3 is CASSVQGNGNQPQHF. In DNA form, the CDR3 reads TGTGCCAGCAGTGTGCAGGGAAATGGCAATCAGCCCCAGCATTTT.

This clone was counted between two and nine times. The V call is TRBV6-1, the J call TRBJ2-7, with TRBD1 as a possible D gene (5 bases). Looked up from germline, CDR1 is MNHNS and CDR2 is SASEGT. This CDR3 region has 16 residues. With 3 bases removed from V and 3 bases from J, the gap between germline ends came to 18 bases. CDR3 protein: CASSDGRQGVGYEQYF. The DNA of the CDR3 is TGTGCCAGCAGTGATGGTAGGCAGGGCGTGGGCTACGAGCAGTACTTC.